Listed below are T cell receptor beta chains from one sample, sequenced in a study of Graves' ophthalmopathy and Graves' hyperthyroidism. TCRdb redid the calling of the multiplex PCR reads with MiXCR, one entry per CDR3 protein. Of 1 million to 1.3 million distinct CDR3 sequences in the sample, 36% were seen once. The sequenced sample consisted of peripheral blood or thyroid tissue (not recorded which). Receptor source: an adult man with Graves' hyperthyroidism. Each CDR3 is given with its conserved first and last residue. D genes are given only for firm matches. Some rows mark clone size as missing; the rest say once, few, many or name a class of expanded clone.

d_gene	v_gene	j_gene	len	abundance	CDR3aa	CDR3nt
-	TRBV9	TRBJ2-5	12	-	CASSTHPETQYF	TGTGCCAGCAGCACCCACCCGGAGACCCAGTACTTC
-	TRBV5-1	TRBJ1-5	15	-	CASSVGGDSNQPQHF	TGCGCCAGCAGCGTTGGAGGGGACAGCAATCAGCCCCAGCATTTT
-	TRBV13	TRBJ1-3	16	-	CASSLFPGSSGNTIYF	TGTGCCAGCAGCTTATTTCCAGGCTCATCTGGAAACACCATATATTTT
TRBD1	TRBV2	TRBJ1-6	16	many	CASSSSGQGRFSPLHF	TGTGCCAGCAGTAGCTCCGGACAGGGAAGATTTTCACCCCTCCACTTT
-	TRBV6-6	TRBJ2-5	12	-	CASSKQGETQYF	TGCGCCAGCAGTAAACAGGGAGAGACCCAGTACTTC
-	TRBV7-9	TRBJ1-2	14	many	CASSSIPFIGGYTF	TGTGCCAGCAGCTCTATCCCGTTCATCGGCGGCTACACCTTC
-	TRBV19	TRBJ2-6	13	-	CASSNRGANVLTF	TGTGCCAGTAGCAACCGCGGGGCTAACGTCCTGACTTTC
-	TRBV2	TRBJ1-3	14	many	CASILGVSGNTIYF	TGTGCCAGCATTCTCGGCGTCTCTGGAAACACCATATATTTT
-	TRBV29-1	TRBJ1-2	12	-	CSVIVLNYGYTF	TGCAGCGTTATAGTCCTTAACTATGGCTACACCTTC
-	TRBV12-3/TRBV12-4	TRBJ1-4	14	few	CASSYWGEGEKLFF	TGTGCCAGCAGTTACTGGGGCGAGGGTGAAAAACTGTTTTTT
-	TRBV7-3	TRBJ1-1	14	-	CASSLSVSTVLTFF	TGTGCCAGCAGCTTAAGTGTATCCACCGTGTTAACTTTCTTT
-	TRBV4-2	TRBJ2-2	15	many	CASSRTLTSSGELFF	TGTGCCAGCAGCCGAACCTTGACTAGTTCCGGGGAGCTGTTTTTT
-	TRBV5-1	TRBJ2-7	17	-	CASSQLGPISEFSEQYF	TGCGCCAGCAGCCAACTAGGGCCCATTTCGGAGTTTTCCGAGCAGTACTTC
-	TRBV5-5	TRBJ2-2	13	-	CASSPTAAGELFF	TGTGCCAGCAGCCCGACAGCAGCCGGGGAGCTGTTTTTT
-	TRBV29-1	TRBJ2-7	10	-	CSGRLGEQYF	TGCAGCGGGAGACTGGGCGAGCAGTACTTC
-	TRBV29-1	TRBJ1-2	13	-	CSVKGRGNYGYTF	TGCAGCGTTAAGGGGCGGGGTAACTATGGCTACACCTTC
TRBD2	TRBV7-8	TRBJ2-7	18	once	CASSLGRRTSGHSYEQYF	TGTGCCAGCAGCTTAGGGCGGAGGACTAGCGGGCATTCCTACGAGCAGTACTTC
-	TRBV29-1	TRBJ2-7	12	many	CSAYREPYEQYF	TGCAGCGCCTACAGGGAGCCCTACGAGCAGTACTTC
TRBD1	TRBV10-3	TRBJ1-4	14	-	CAISEGTGREKLFF	TGTGCCATCAGTGAGGGGACAGGCCGCGAAAAACTGTTTTTT
TRBD2	TRBV29-1	TRBJ2-6	17	once	CSVEDRGGTALAYVLTF	TGCAGCGTTGAAGATCGCGGGGGTACAGCCCTCGCCTACGTCCTGACTTTC
-	TRBV4-3	TRBJ2-5	17	once	CASSQDLLAGDTETQYF	TGCGCCAGCAGCCAAGATCTCCTCGCAGGGGATACGGAGACCCAGTACTTC
-	TRBV5-1	TRBJ1-2	12	once	CASRAEPWGYTF	TGCGCCAGCCGAGCAGAGCCGTGGGGCTACACCTTC
-	TRBV3-1	TRBJ1-1	13	many	CASSQVWGTEAFF	TGTGCCAGCAGCCAAGTATGGGGGACTGAAGCTTTCTTT
-	TRBV15	TRBJ2-5	14	-	CTTSRPQGGETQYF	TGTACCACCAGCAGACCTCAGGGGGGAGAGACCCAGTACTTC
-	TRBV5-5	TRBJ1-1	17	-	CASSLLQGEWSSGEAFF	TGTGCCAGCAGCTTGCTACAGGGCGAATGGAGTTCAGGAGAAGCTTTCTTT
-	TRBV7-8	TRBJ2-7	15	few	CASSSDNRGTYEQYF	TGTGCCAGCAGCTCGGACAATCGGGGAACCTACGAGCAGTACTTC
-	TRBV20-1	TRBJ2-7	10	-	CSARGHEQYF	TGCAGTGCTAGAGGACACGAGCAGTACTTC
-	TRBV6-6	TRBJ1-1	15	-	CASRRTGSSHTEAFF	TGTGCCAGCAGACGCACAGGGTCGTCGCACACTGAAGCTTTCTTT
-	TRBV7-9	TRBJ1-2	14	-	CASSLDVGGLGYTF	TGTGCCAGCAGCTTGGATGTTGGGGGGCTCGGCTACACCTTC
-	TRBV5-6	TRBJ2-2	13	few	CASSLSGVGELFF	TGTGCCAGCAGCCTATCGGGGGTAGGGGAGCTGTTTTTT
-	TRBV6-5	TRBJ1-1	16	few	CASSDPLKRQNTEAFF	TGTGCCAGCAGTGACCCTCTTAAAAGACAGAACACTGAAGCTTTCTTT
-	TRBV7-8	TRBJ1-3	14	few	CASSPYRSGNTIYF	TGTGCCAGCAGCCCGTATCGATCTGGAAACACCATATATTTT
-	TRBV20-1	TRBJ1-2	14	-	CSAREKARNYGYTF	TGCAGTGCTAGAGAAAAAGCTAGGAACTATGGCTACACCTTC
-	TRBV7-9	TRBJ1-6	15	-	CAALDQGPYNSPLHF	TGCGCCGCCTTGGACCAGGGGCCCTATAATTCACCCCTCCACTTT